Presented here are 5 T cell receptor beta chains from one specimen sequenced in a study of blood T cells in healthy people across ages. Using a J-beta primer mix together with a sample-barcoded 5' primer, a second PCR was run for roughly 6 to 11 cycles. Each CDR3 protein is one row after TCRdb ran MiXCR on the 5' RACE reads. Among around 940,000 distinct CDR3 sequences, roughly half were seen once, and the ten largest hold about a fifth. The sequencing input was blood. The receptors come from a woman aged 55-70 years in good health.

The V gene is TRBV9, the J gene TRBJ2-3; D is perhaps TRBD2 (5 bases). Germline CDR1 and CDR2: SGDLS and YYNGEE. V gave up 0 bases and J gave up 0 bases, with 11 bases separating them. CDR3 length equals 16 residues. DNA for the CDR3: TGTGCCAGCAGCGTAGGTCTACGGGAAAGCACAGATACGCAGTATTTT. Protein sequence: CASSVGLRESTDTQYF.

Only a few counts were recorded for this clonotype. This chain links TRBV14 with TRBJ2-7; a weak D match, TRBD1 (5 bases). V dropped 3 bases and J dropped 2 bases, with 11 bases sitting between them. Germline V gene sequence: CDR1 SGHDN, CDR2 FVKESK. This CDR3 is 14 amino acids long. CDR3 residues: CASSQQTVAYEQYF. The DNA of the CDR3 is TGTGCCAGCAGCCAGCAGACAGTTGCCTACGAGCAGTACTTC. Full variable domain (missing parts from reference TRBV14 and TRBJ2-7): EAGVTQFPSHSVIEKGQTVTLRCDPISGHDNLYWYRRVMGKEIKFLLHFVKESKQDESGMPNNRFLAERTGGTYSTLKVQPAELEDSGVYFCASSQQTVAYEQYFGPGTRLTVT.

On this clonotype itself: One base away lies a much larger clone, so this may be a sequencing read error. The CDR3 here is CASSQNGAGGITEQYF. CDR3 DNA: TGCGCCAGCAGCCAAAATGGAGCGGGGGGAATTACCGAGCAGTACTTC. The V and J genes are TRBV4-1 and TRBJ2-7; the match to TRBD2 covers 9 bases. This CDR3 is 16 amino acids long. Germline V gene sequence: CDR1 MGHRA, CDR2 YSYEKL. The V and J ends lost 2 bases and 6 bases, in that order; junction bases with no gene match: 11.

This chain joins TRBV5-1 and TRBJ2-3; D not certain. V lost 0 bases and J 2 bases, leaving 10 bases between the germline ends. Germline CDR1 and CDR2: SGHRS and YFSETQ. This CDR3 is built from 15 residues. The CDR3 DNA is TGCGCCAGCAGCTTGGCGGTCCCCGACACAGATACGCAGTATTTT. It encodes CASSLAVPDTDTQYF.

The chain uses TRBV7-9 and TRBJ2-7, with 9 bases matching TRBD1. Per the germline V gene, CDR1 is SEHNR and CDR2 is FQNEAQ (reference sequence). The CDR3 covers 15 residues. The V and J ends lost 0 bases and 6 bases, in that order; junction bases with no gene match: 6. CDR3 residues: CASSLATGTGSEQYF. CDR3 sequence (DNA): TGTGCCAGCAGCTTAGCGACCGGGACAGGGAGCGAGCAGTACTTC.